One and the same sample provided the 31 T cell receptor beta chains below, sequenced in a study of cytomegalovirus exposure and HLA in healthy donors. Primers included in the PCR were 60 Vbeta and 13 Jbeta primers. The repertoire was sequenced with immunoSEQ multiplex PCR; TCRdb's copy has only in-frame clones and lacks some. The table shows over 150,000 clones, with 75% to 85% occurring only once. Sequenced material: PBMCs. The receptor source for this set is a man younger than 45 in good health and CMV-seropositive.

V gene TRBV2 combines with J gene TRBJ1-2; 8 nucleotides agree with TRBD1. With V trimmed by 4 bases and J by 6 bases, 4 bases remained unmatched. Germline V gives CDR1 SNHLY, CDR2 FYNNEI. The CDR3 runs to 13 residues. The CDR3 loop reads CASSVGTGDGYTF. The CDR3, as DNA: TGTGCCAGCAGTGTAGGGACAGGCGATGGCTACACCTTC. Full variable domain (outside the CDR3, taken from reference TRBV2 and TRBJ1-2): EPEVTQTPSHQVTQMGQEVILRCVPISNHLYFYWYRQILGQKVEFLVSFYNNEISEKSEIFDDQFSVERPDGSNFTLKIRSTKLEDSAMYFCASSVGTGDGYTFGSGTRLTVV.

The chain combines TRBV28 with TRBJ1-4; possible D gene TRBD1, 6 bases. CDR1 and CDR2 from the germline V gene are MDHEN and SYDVKM. The CDR3 spans 18 residues. The V end lost 5 bases, the J end lost 3 bases, and 22 bases lay between the germline ends. CDR3 sequence reads: CASSTPFRTDDSNEKLFF. CDR3 nucleotides: TGTGCCAGCAGTACTCCATTCCGGACAGACGATTCTAATGAAAAACTGTTTTTT.

The genes are TRBV19 and TRBJ2-7, with 10 bases identical to TRBD2. Germline-derived CDR1 and CDR2 are LNHDA and SQIVND (reference sequence). The CDR3 sequence is 14 residues long. V was clipped by 3 bases and J by 3 bases; unmatched bases: 2. CDR3 residues: CASSMSSGGYEQYF. The DNA of the CDR3 is TGTGCCAGTAGTATGTCTAGCGGGGGCTACGAGCAGTACTTC.

V usage is TRBV29-1 and J usage is TRBJ2-2, with a weak D call TRBD2 (5 bases). V was trimmed by 4 bases and J by 3 bases, leaving 9 bases between them. Germline V CDR1 and CDR2: SQVTM, ANQGSEA. This CDR3 is built from 13 residues. The CDR3 sequence is CSVVEVDTGELFF. In DNA, the CDR3 is TGCAGCGTTGTGGAGGTAGACACCGGGGAGCTGTTTTTT.

The chain recombines TRBV7-2 with TRBJ1-6; the D gene is possibly TRBD1 (5 bases). This CDR3 is 17 amino acids long. The germline gives CDR1 SGHTA, CDR2 FQGNSA. Trimming stripped 3 bases from V and 0 bases from J, with 12 bases between. The CDR3 bases are TGTGCCAGCAGCTTCACCGACGGGGGCTCCTATAATTCACCCCTCCACTTT. Translation: CASSFTDGGSYNSPLHF.

The chain has TRBV9 and TRBJ1-6; the D gene is possibly TRBD1 (6 bases). Deletions cut 4 bases from V and 14 bases from J, with 22 bases between. CDR3 length: 15 amino acids. CDR1 SGDLS and CDR2 YYNGEE come from the germline V gene. This CDR3 is CASSPASRQEGALHF. For the CDR3, the DNA is TGTGCCAGCAGCCCAGCGTCCCGACAGGAAGGTGCCCTCCACTTT.

This CDR3 reads CASDSDRATGELFF. DNA of the CDR3: TGTGCCAGCGACTCGGACAGGGCGACCGGGGAGCTGTTTTTT. J is TRBJ2-2 and V is TRBV28; 8 bases are shared with TRBD1. Trimming took 8 bases from V and 5 from J; bases not matched to a gene: 7. The CDR3 runs 14 residues. Germline-derived CDR1 and CDR2 are MDHEN and SYDVKM.

V is TRBV27 and J is TRBJ2-1; TRBD2 matches 9 bases. The junction had 2 bases not matched to a gene; V was cut back by 3 bases and J by 5 bases. Germline CDR1 MNHEY, CDR2 SMNVEV (reference sequence). The CDR3 spans 14 residues. The CDR3 DNA reads TGTGCCAGCAGTTTTAGCGGGGGTAACAATGAGCAGTTCTTC. It yields the protein CASSFSGGNNEQFF.

The J gene is TRBJ1-4, the V gene TRBV5-8, with D hard to call. CDR3 length: 14 amino acids. Germline V lookup: CDR1 SGHTS, CDR2 YDEGEE. Trimming left V 2 bases short and J 6 bases short, with 11 bases between. The CDR3 coding sequence is TGTGCCAGCAGCTTCATTTCCAGATATGAAAAACTGTTTTTT. This sequence encodes CASSFISRYEKLFF.

For this clone: Relative to the germline gene, one junction end is altered; a read error may explain this. The chain uses TRBV7-9 and TRBJ2-7; the D gene is possibly TRBD1 (6 bases). The CDR3 is 14 amino acids. Germline V gives CDR1 SEHNR, CDR2 FQNEAQ (reference sequence). CDR3: CSSSLPQGSYEQYF. Written as DNA, the CDR3 is TGTTCCAGCAGCTTACCACAGGGAAGCTACGAGCAGTACTTC.

This clone appeared once. This chain connects TRBV9 to TRBJ1-2, with D uncertain. Germline values: CDR1 SGDLS, CDR2 YYNGEE. The CDR3 is 15 amino acids. Trimming shortened V by 0 bases and J by 6 bases, and 15 bases separated the two germline ends. The CDR3 protein is CASSVEPRAGDGYTF. CDR3 coding DNA: TGTGCCAGCAGCGTAGAACCGCGTGCAGGCGATGGCTACACCTTC.

The V call is TRBV7-9, the J call TRBJ2-1, with 10 positions matching TRBD1. Per the germline V gene, CDR1 is SEHNR and CDR2 is FQNEAQ (reference sequence). This CDR3 is built from 16 residues. V lost 2 bases to trimming and J lost 7 bases; unmatched junction nucleotides: 8. The CDR3 is CASSLTGQGSLNEQFF. The DNA of the CDR3 is TGTGCCAGCAGCTTAACGGGACAGGGGTCTTTGAATGAGCAGTTCTTC.

The J gene is TRBJ2-7, the V gene TRBV5-4; no clear D. Trimming removed 3 bases at V and 6 bases at J, with 13 bases between. CDR3 size: 13 residues. CDR1 SGHNT and CDR2 YYREEE come from the germline V gene (reference sequence). In nucleotides, the CDR3 is TGTGCCAGCAGCTCCGTAACCCCGGGCGAGCAGTACTTC. Translating it yields CASSSVTPGEQYF.

The chain joins TRBV19 to TRBJ2-7; D is possibly TRBD2 (6 bases). Germline assignment: CDR1 LNHDA and CDR2 SQIVND (reference sequence). Trimming shortened V by 1 base and J by 6 bases, and 19 bases separated the two germline ends. The CDR3 spans 16 residues. The CDR3 reads CASSIASGDQFLEQYF. The CDR3 DNA follows: TGTGCCAGTAGTATAGCGTCGGGGGACCAATTTCTCGAGCAGTACTTC.

The chain's CDR3 is CASSYSRLAGAGELFF. CDR3 coding DNA: TGTGCCAGCAGTTACTCACGACTAGCGGGGGCCGGGGAGCTGTTTTTT. The chain combines TRBV6-6 with TRBJ2-2; 12 bases match TRBD2. The germline CDR1 and CDR2 sequences are MNHNY and SVGAGI (reference sequence). With 0 bases clipped from V and 6 bases from J, the junction kept 2 bases outside the gene matches. This CDR3 has 16 amino acids.

This rearrangement joins TRBV19 to TRBJ1-2, with D maybe TRBD1 (6 bases). V lost 3 bases and J lost 1, with 18 bases in between. The CDR3 spans 17 residues. Germline V gene data show CDR1 as LNHDA and CDR2 as SQIVND (reference sequence). The CDR3 DNA reads as TGTGCCAGTAGTATCAGGGGTAGGAGAAAATTTAACTATGGCTACACCTTC. Protein: CASSIRGRRKFNYGYTF. Together with reference TRBV19 and TRBJ1-2, the CDR3 gives the full variable domain: DGGITQSPKYLFRKEGQNVTLSCEQNLNHDAMYWYRQDPGQGLRLIYYSQIVNDFQKGDIAEGYSVSREKKESFPLTVTSAQKNPTAFYLCASSIRGRRKFNYGYTFGSGTRLTVV.

Of note for this clone: Other DNA sequences of this sample code for an identical CDR3. V is TRBV6-5 and J is TRBJ2-5; a possible D gene is TRBD1 (5 bases). The CDR3 is 12 residues long. The germline CDR1 and CDR2 sequences are MNHEY and SVGAGI. V was clipped by 2 bases and J by 5 bases, with 6 bases between them. Here the CDR3 DNA reads TGTGCCAGCAGTTACAACAGGGAGACCCAGTACTTC. It yields the protein CASSYNRETQYF.

V is TRBV10-1 and J is TRBJ2-1, with D hard to call. CDR1 and CDR2 (germline): WNHNN, SYGVQD (reference sequence). The CDR3 contains 14 residues. V lost 3 bases and J lost 5, with 11 bases in between. Here the CDR3 reads CASSESQANNEQFF. The CDR3 bases are TGCGCCAGCAGTGAAAGTCAGGCCAACAATGAGCAGTTCTTC.

The rearrangement uses TRBV7-9 and TRBJ2-6; a weak D match, TRBD1 (6 bases). Trimming left V 0 bases short and J 2 bases short, with 8 bases between. Germline V gene data show CDR1 as SEHNR and CDR2 as FQNEAQ (reference sequence). CDR3 size: 16 residues. The CDR3 loop is CASSLAGGTGANVLTF. Here the CDR3 DNA reads TGTGCCAGCAGCTTAGCTGGGGGCACTGGGGCCAACGTCCTGACTTTC.

V usage is TRBV5-4 and J usage is TRBJ2-1; possibly TRBD1 for D (6 bases). V dropped 3 bases and J dropped 3 bases, with 13 bases sitting between them. Per the germline V gene, CDR1 is SGHNT and CDR2 is YYREEE (reference sequence). This CDR3 has 15 amino acids. CDR3 residues: CASSSLQGVYNEQFF. The CDR3, as DNA: TGTGCCAGCAGCTCGTTACAGGGAGTCTACAATGAGCAGTTCTTC.

The rearrangement links TRBV7-6 to TRBJ1-2; D may be TRBD1 (5 bases). Germline lookup yields CDR1 SGHVS and CDR2 FNYEAQ. This CDR3 is 13 amino acids long. The V gene lost 5 bases and the J gene lost 4 bases, with 11 bases spanning the gap. CDR3: CASSGDSSYGYTF. CDR3 coding DNA: TGTGCCAGCAGCGGAGACAGCTCCTATGGCTACACCTTC.

This chain uses TRBV18 with TRBJ1-1; 7 bases align to TRBD1. Germline lookup yields CDR1 KGHSH and CDR2 LQKENI. This CDR3 is built from 16 residues. The junction had 8 bases not matched to a gene; V was cut back by 4 bases and J by 0 bases. The CDR3 sequence: CASSQRRQGLNTEAFF. In DNA, the CDR3 is TGTGCCAGCTCACAGAGGAGACAGGGACTGAACACTGAAGCTTTCTTT.

This chain joins TRBV15 and TRBJ2-1; TRBD1 matches 8 bases. V lost 6 bases, J lost 8 bases, and 15 bases stayed unmatched. Germline-derived CDR1 and CDR2 are LNHNV and YYDKDF (reference sequence). This CDR3 contains 16 residues. CDR3: CATRLYRGNSGDEQFF. Written as DNA, the CDR3 is TGTGCCACCAGATTATACAGGGGGAATTCCGGGGATGAGCAGTTCTTC.

This clone has only a few counts. The rearrangement joins TRBV28 to TRBJ2-3; 12 bases agree with TRBD2. The ends lost 2 bases at V and 1 base at J; junction bases unmatched: 7. The V gene's germline CDR1 is MDHEN and CDR2 SYDVKM. CDR3 length: 18 amino acids. CDR3: CASSLLTSGRGGTDTQYF. CDR3 in DNA: TGTGCCAGCAGTTTACTGACTAGCGGGAGAGGGGGCACAGATACGCAGTATTTT.

V and J are TRBV7-2 and TRBJ2-5; 8 bases line up with TRBD2. The CDR3 loop spans 14 amino acids. The J segment lost 5 bases and the V segment lost 3 bases, leaving 5 bases of the junction unmatched. Germline CDR1 SGHTA, CDR2 FQGNSA. CDR3: CASSLNRGGETQYF. The CDR3 DNA sequence: TGTGCCAGCAGCTTGAATCGGGGGGGGGAGACCCAGTACTTC. Looking up the rest from reference TRBV7-2 and TRBJ2-5 gives the full variable domain: GAGVSQSPSNKVTEKGKDVELRCDPISGHTALYWYRQSLGQGLEFLIYFQGNSAPDKSGLPSDRFSAERTGGSVSTLTIQRTQQEDSAVYLCASSLNRGGETQYFGPGTRLLVL.

This chain links TRBV18 with TRBJ1-6, with D unclear. The CDR3 runs to 15 residues. Germline CDR1 KGHSH, CDR2 LQKENI. V lost 5 bases and J lost 0, with 8 bases in between. CDR3 protein: CASSNLDSYNSPLHF. The CDR3 nucleotides are TGTGCCAGCTCAAATCTAGACTCCTATAATTCACCCCTCCACTTT. Based on the CDR3 plus reference TRBV18 and TRBJ1-6, the full variable domain is NAGVMQNPRHLVRRRGQEARLRCSPMKGHSHVYWYRQLPEEGLKFMVYLQKENIIDESGMPKERFSAEFPKEGPSILRIQQVVRGDSAAYFCASSNLDSYNSPLHFGNGTRLTVT.

CDR3 region: CASSGSGSAYEQYF. CDR3 DNA sequence: TGTGCCAGCAGCGGGTCCGGCTCAGCCTACGAGCAGTACTTC. This sequence joins TRBV6-5 and TRBJ2-7; D unclear. CDR3 length: 14 residues. The V gene lost 6 bases and the J gene lost 2 bases, with 14 bases spanning the gap. The V gene's germline CDR1 is MNHEY and CDR2 SVGAGI.

The rearrangement joins TRBV30 to TRBJ1-1; 8 bases agree with TRBD1. The ends lost 0 bases at V and 4 bases at J; junction bases unmatched: 7. The CDR3 is 15 residues long. Germline values: CDR1 GTSNPN, CDR2 SVGIG (reference sequence). The chain's CDR3 is CAWSVPGGRITEAFF. CDR3 in DNA: TGTGCCTGGAGTGTACCAGGGGGCAGGATCACTGAAGCTTTCTTT.

The chain has TRBV7-8 and TRBJ1-2; TRBD1 aligns across 7 bases. The CDR3 extends over 15 amino acids. Germline V lookup: CDR1 SGHVS, CDR2 FQNEAQ. Germline trimming cut 5 bases from V and 6 bases from J; bases unmatched to any gene: 12. CDR3 sequence (DNA): TGTGCCAGCAGCCTATACGGACAGGCAATGAATGGCTACACCTTC. Translated, it gives CASSLYGQAMNGYTF.

The CDR3: CASSPVAPGGETQYF. CDR3 nucleotide sequence: TGTGCCAGCAGCCCGGTAGCGCCAGGGGGAGAGACCCAGTACTTC. This chain connects TRBV7-8 to TRBJ2-5; 7 bases match TRBD1. Germline V gene lookup returns CDR1 SGHVS and CDR2 FQNEAQ. This CDR3 spans 15 amino acids. Trimming took 5 bases from V and 4 from J; bases not matched to a gene: 10.

The rearrangement links TRBV10-1 to TRBJ2-7, with TRBD1 matching over 8 bases. The CDR3 contains 13 residues. Germline V gene data show CDR1 as WNHNN and CDR2 as SYGVQD (reference sequence). V lost 4 bases to trimming and J lost 6 bases; unmatched junction nucleotides: 5. CDR3 in DNA: TGCGCCAGCAGTGTAATCCAGGGGGCCGAGCAGTACTTC. Translated, it gives CASSVIQGAEQYF.